This TCR beta chain was sequenced during a study of CD8 T cells in ankylosing spondylitis. The germline gives CDR1 SGHRS, CDR2 YFSETQ. The length of the CDR3 is 15 residues. The V and J ends lost 4 bases and 5 bases, in that order; junction bases with no gene match: 8. At least ten counts were recorded for this clonotype. Antigen specificity is unknown. Study-wide points: There was reportedly significant enrichment of clones that were disease-linked in matched ankylosing spondylitis synovial fluid. The study identified a TCR beta motif of under ten highly homologous variants that appeared characteristic of ankylosing spondylitis blood. In the blood and synovial fluid of reactive arthritis, some motif variants had been previously reported. Disease-linked clones proved CD8+ and comparatively uncommon in peripheral blood.

Quantitative 5'-RACE with molecular barcodes generated TCR beta libraries. One entry per CDR3 protein results from TCRdb running MiXCR on the 5' RACE reads. The sample records around 450,000 distinct CDR3 sequences, roughly 26% being singletons. This TCR came from a male donor with ankylosing spondylitis. Sequenced material: blood, either unsorted or a sorted T cell fraction (not recorded which). V and J are TRBV5-1 and TRBJ2-1, with 8 bases matching TRBD2. The CDR3 coding sequence is TGCGCCAGCAGCGCCGAAGGGACTAGACACAATGAGCAGTTCTTC. Translating gives CASSAEGTRHNEQFF.